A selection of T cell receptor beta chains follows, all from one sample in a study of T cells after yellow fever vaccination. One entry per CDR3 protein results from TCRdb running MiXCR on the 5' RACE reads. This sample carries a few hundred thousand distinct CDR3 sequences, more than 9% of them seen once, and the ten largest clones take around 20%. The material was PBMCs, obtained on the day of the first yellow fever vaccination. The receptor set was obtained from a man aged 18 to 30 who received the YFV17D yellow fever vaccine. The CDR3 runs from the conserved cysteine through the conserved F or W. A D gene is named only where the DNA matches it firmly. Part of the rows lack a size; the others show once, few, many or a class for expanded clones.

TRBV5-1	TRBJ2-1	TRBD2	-	TGCGCCAGCAGCTGGGGGACTAGCGGGGGGGCCGCGGTCTTC	CASSWGTSGGAAVF
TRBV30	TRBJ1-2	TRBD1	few	TGTGCCTGGAGCCCTGGACAGGGTGGTGGCTACACCTTC	CAWSPGQGGGYTF
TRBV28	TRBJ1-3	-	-	TGTGCCAGCCGCCGTAGTAGAAGCTCTGGAAACACCATATATTTT	CASRRSRSSGNTIYF
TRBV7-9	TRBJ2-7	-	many	TGTGCCAGCAGCAAAGGACACCGGATTGGGGAGCAGTACTTC	CASSKGHRIGEQYF
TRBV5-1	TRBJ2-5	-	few	TGCGCCAGCAGCTTACAGGGATGGGAGACCCAGTACTTC	CASSLQGWETQYF
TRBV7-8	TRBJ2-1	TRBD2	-	TGTGCCAGCAGCTTATCTAGCGGGGGGGCCTTTACTGAGCAGTTCTTC	CASSLSSGGAFTEQFF
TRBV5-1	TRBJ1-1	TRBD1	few	TGCGCCAGCAGCTTGTACAGGGGACACACTGAAGCTTTCTTT	CASSLYRGHTEAFF
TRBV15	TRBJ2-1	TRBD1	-	TGTGCCACCAGCAGGTTCCGGGACAGGGCGGCTGAGCAGTTCTTC	CATSRFRDRAAEQFF
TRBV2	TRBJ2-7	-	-	TGTGCCAGCAGTGTTATTGGGCCAAGGGGCGAGCAGTACTTC	CASSVIGPRGEQYF
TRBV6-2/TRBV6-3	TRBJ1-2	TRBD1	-	TGTGCCAGCAGTTACGGTACAGGGGCATCCTATGGCTACACCTTC	CASSYGTGASYGYTF
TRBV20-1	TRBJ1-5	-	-	TGCAGCGCACCAAAGTCGGGCGGGGAAGGAAATCAGCCCCAGCATTTT	CSAPKSGGEGNQPQHF
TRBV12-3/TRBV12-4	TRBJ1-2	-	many	TGTGCCAGCAGGGGAAGGGCCAACTATGGCTACACCTTC	CASRGRANYGYTF
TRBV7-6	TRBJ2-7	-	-	TGTGCCAGCAGCCCAACAGGGATTGGCTACGAGCAGTACTTC	CASSPTGIGYEQYF
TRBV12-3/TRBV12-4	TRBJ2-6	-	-	TGTGCCAGCGGATTTACCAAATGGCAGGGAGGTGGGGCCAACGTCCTGACTTTC	CASGFTKWQGGGANVLTF
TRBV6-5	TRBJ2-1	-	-	TGTGCCAGCAGTTACCGACAGGGGAGGGTCAATGAGCAGTTCTTC	CASSYRQGRVNEQFF
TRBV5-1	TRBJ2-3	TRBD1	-	TGCGCCAGCAGAAGACAGGGGTTTGCTTCAGATACGCAGTATTTT	CASRRQGFASDTQYF
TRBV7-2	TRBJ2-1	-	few	TGTGCCAGCCACCCCGAAGATTCCGACTACAATGAGCAGTTCTTC	CASHPEDSDYNEQFF
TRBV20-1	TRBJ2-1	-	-	TGCAGTGCTAGCTCAGGAGGATACAATGAGCAGTTCTTC	CSASSGGYNEQFF
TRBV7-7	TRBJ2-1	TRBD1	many	TGTGCTAGCAGCTTAGGGACAGGGGGCAATGAGCAGTTCTTC	CASSLGTGGNEQFF
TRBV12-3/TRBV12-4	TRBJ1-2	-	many	TGTGCCAGCTCCCGGATGGTTGTAGAGAACTATGGCTACACCTTC	CASSRMVVENYGYTF
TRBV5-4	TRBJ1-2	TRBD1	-	TGTGCCAGCAGCTCTGGACAGGGGGAGAGTGGCTACACCTTC	CASSSGQGESGYTF
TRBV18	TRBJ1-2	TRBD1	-	TGTGCCAGCTCACTCGGGACAGCCTATGGCTACACCTTC	CASSLGTAYGYTF
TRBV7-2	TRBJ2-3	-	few	TGTGCCAGCAGCTCCGGGGTGGGCACAGATACGCAGTATTTT	CASSSGVGTDTQYF
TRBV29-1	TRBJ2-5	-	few	TGCAGCGTTGAATTGGACTACCAAGAGACCCAGTACTTC	CSVELDYQETQYF
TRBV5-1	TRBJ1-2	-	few	TGCGCCAGCAGCCCCATCAGGATTAACTATGGCTACACCTTC	CASSPIRINYGYTF
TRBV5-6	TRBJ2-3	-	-	TGTGCCAGCAGCTACACAGGGAACCCAGATACGCAGTATTTT	CASSYTGNPDTQYF
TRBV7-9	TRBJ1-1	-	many	TGTGCCAGCAGCTTAGCGAGGTCAGCACCGAACACTGAAGCTTTCTTT	CASSLARSAPNTEAFF
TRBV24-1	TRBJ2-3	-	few	TGTGCCACCAGTGATAACAACGAACCTGATACGCAGTATTTT	CATSDNNEPDTQYF
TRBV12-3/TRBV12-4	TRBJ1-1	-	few	TGTGCCAGCAATTTAAATACTATCTCTGAAGCTTTCTTT	CASNLNTISEAFF
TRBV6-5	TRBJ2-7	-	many	TGTGCCAGCAGTTACTCGGCTGGACAGTCCTACGAGCAGTACTTC	CASSYSAGQSYEQYF
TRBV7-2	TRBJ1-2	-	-	TGTGCCAGCAGCTTAATGAGGGTTAGGTATGGCTACACCTTC	CASSLMRVRYGYTF
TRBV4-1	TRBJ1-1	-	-	TGCGCCAGCAGCCTAAGGGTAACCAACACTGAAGCTTTCTTT	CASSLRVTNTEAFF